A selection of T cell receptor beta chains follows, all from one sample in a study of post-analysis software for immune sequencing data. In TCRdb, the PCR reads were re-called with MiXCR into one record per CDR3 protein. This repertoire shows 740,000 or so distinct CDR3 sequences, about 50% found once; its top ten account for approximately 4.2%. Source material: blood. The receptor set was obtained from a girl under 18 with multiple sclerosis. Both conserved end residues are part of each CDR3. A D gene is named only where the DNA matches it firmly. For some rows the clone size is stated as once, few or many, or as a class when expanded; others skip it.

TRBJ2-7,TRBV27,TRBD2,.,TGTGCCAGCAGTTCACTAGCGGGATCTCACTACGAGCAGTACTTC,CASSSLAGSHYEQYF
TRBJ2-5,TRBV29-1,.,many,TGCAGCGTTGACTCCGGGGGTGAGACCCAGTACTTC,CSVDSGGETQYF
TRBJ2-7,TRBV20-1,.,.,TGCAGTGCCAGGGCCCCGTCGGGCGAGCAGTACTTC,CSARAPSGEQYF
TRBJ2-4,TRBV10-3,TRBD2,.,TGTGCCATCAGTGAGGCGGGGGGGCCCAAAAACATTCAGTACTTC,CAISEAGGPKNIQYF
TRBJ2-5,TRBV6-6,TRBD2,few,TGTGCCAGCAGTAGGACTAGCGGGGGGGTTCGGGAGACCCAGTACTTC,CASSRTSGGVRETQYF
TRBJ2-5,TRBV5-1,.,.,TGCGCCAGCAGCTCGAAACAAGAGACCCAGTACTTC,CASSSKQETQYF
TRBJ2-7,TRBV29-1,.,.,TGCAGCGCCGGCCGGGCGGGACGACAAACCTACGAGCAGTACTTC,CSAGRAGRQTYEQYF
TRBJ2-5,TRBV5-1,.,few,TGCGCCAGCAGGGAGGTCGTATCATCGGAGACCCAGTACTTC,CASREVVSSETQYF
TRBJ2-3,TRBV5-1,TRBD2,.,TGCGCCAGCAGCTTGCAGCGGGGCCGCACAGATACGCAGTATTTT,CASSLQRGRTDTQYF
TRBJ2-7,TRBV5-1,.,.,TGCGCCAGCACCCTGGGGACAAATTATCCGTTCTACGAGCAGTACTTC,CASTLGTNYPFYEQYF
TRBJ2-7,TRBV20-1,TRBD2,.,TGCAGTGCTAGTCTCTTCGCTAGCGGAGAGGGCCACGAGCAGTACTTC,CSASLFASGEGHEQYF
TRBJ2-7,TRBV6-5,.,.,TGTGCCAGCAGTTACTCTTCGCGATCCTCATACGAGCAGTACTTC,CASSYSSRSSYEQYF
TRBJ1-1,TRBV2,.,.,TGTGCCAGCCATGAATGGACGGGGAACACTGAAGCTTTCTTT,CASHEWTGNTEAFF
TRBJ1-1,TRBV20-1,.,few,TGCAGTGCTAGTGGCCTGGAGAACACTGAAGCTTTCTTT,CSASGLENTEAFF
TRBJ1-4,TRBV2,.,.,TGTGCCAGCACCGAACGGGGCGGTAATGAAAAACTGTTTTTT,CASTERGGNEKLFF
TRBJ2-5,TRBV12-3/TRBV12-4,TRBD2,once,TGTGCCAGCAGTTTAGCTCAACTAGCGGGAGGGATCCAAGAGACCCAGTACTTC,CASSLAQLAGGIQETQYF
TRBJ1-3,TRBV15,.,.,TGTGCCACCAGCGCAGGGCAAAGCTCTGGAAACACCATATATTTT,CATSAGQSSGNTIYF
TRBJ2-4,TRBV5-1,.,.,TGCGCCAGCAGCTTCGGGGACCTAGCCAAAAACATTCAGTACTTC,CASSFGDLAKNIQYF
TRBJ2-1,TRBV20-1,.,once,TGCAGTGCTAGAGGGGGGGCCTCCTACAATGAGCAGTTCTTC,CSARGGASYNEQFF
TRBJ1-2,TRBV29-1,.,few,TGCAGCGTTGACGGACCTACCCCATCGGGTGGCTACACCTTC,CSVDGPTPSGGYTF
TRBJ2-1,TRBV20-1,.,.,TGCAGTGCTAGTGCCAGGGTCTCCTACAATGAGCAGTTCTTC,CSASARVSYNEQFF
TRBJ2-7,TRBV27,.,few,TGTGCCAGCAGTCGTACACGGACAGCCTACGAGCAGTACTTC,CASSRTRTAYEQYF
TRBJ2-1,TRBV18,TRBD1,.,TGTGCCAGCTCACCACGGGACAGGGGGATCGATGAGCAGTTCTTC,CASSPRDRGIDEQFF
TRBJ2-5,TRBV20-1,.,many,TGCAGTGCTAGAGGAGAACGCGGGGAGCAGTACTTC,CSARGERGEQYF
TRBJ2-6,TRBV12-3/TRBV12-4,.,.,TGTGCCAGCACCCTCCAGGGATCTGGGGCCAACGTCCTGACTTTC,CASTLQGSGANVLTF
TRBJ2-7,TRBV12-3/TRBV12-4,.,.,TGTGCCAGCGGCAACCTCCGGGGCCAAGGCTACGAGCAGTACTTC,CASGNLRGQGYEQYF
TRBJ2-7,TRBV20-1,.,.,TGCAGTGCTAGAGATCCCGCGAACCACGAGCAGTACTTC,CSARDPANHEQYF
TRBJ1-4,TRBV29-1,.,.,TGCAGCTATTCCCAATATGATGAAAAACTGTTTTTT,CSYSQYDEKLFF
TRBJ2-3,TRBV7-2,.,.,TGTGCCAGCAGGATTTCGGGTGTGACCCTCACAGATACGCAGTATTTT,CASRISGVTLTDTQYF
TRBJ2-7,TRBV6-4,.,.,TGTGCCAGCGCACGGGACACCGGCTACGAGCAGTACTTC,CASARDTGYEQYF
TRBJ1-1,TRBV29-1,TRBD1,.,TGCAGCGTTGGTAGGACAGGGGGCGCGGGGGCTTTCTTT,CSVGRTGGAGAFF
TRBJ1-2,TRBV12-3/TRBV12-4,TRBD1,few,TGTGCCAGCAGCGGATGGACAGGGAAAAAGAATGGCTACACCTTC,CASSGWTGKKNGYTF
TRBJ1-2,TRBV20-1,.,.,TGCAGTGCAACAGTTTCGGGAGGCTACACCTTC,CSATVSGGYTF
TRBJ2-1,TRBV27,.,.,TGTGCCAGCAGGAAGGGGGGGCAGGTCCGGGAGCAGTTCTTC,CASRKGGQVREQFF
TRBJ1-2,TRBV27,.,.,TGTGCCAGCAGTTTATGGGGGCGCGGCTATGGCTACACCTTC,CASSLWGRGYGYTF
TRBJ2-1,TRBV3-1,.,few,TGTGCCAGCAGCCTACGGACGGGAATCTACAATGAGCAGTTCTTC,CASSLRTGIYNEQFF
TRBJ2-5,TRBV28,.,.,TGTGCCAGCAGTTTCTGGTCGGCGGTCGAGACCCAGTACTTC,CASSFWSAVETQYF
TRBJ1-5,TRBV12-3/TRBV12-4,TRBD1,.,TGTGCCAGCAGTCCGAGTTTTGTGTCAGGGGGAAGGGCCCAGCATTTT,CASSPSFVSGGRAQHF
TRBJ1-1,TRBV4-1,.,.,TGCGCCAGCAGCCAAGGGCAGGACCCCACTGAAGCTTTCTTT,CASSQGQDPTEAFF
TRBJ1-6,TRBV5-1,.,.,TGCGCCAGCAGCTTGGGAGGGGTGTACACCTATAATTCACCCCTCCACTTT,CASSLGGVYTYNSPLHF
TRBJ1-5,TRBV12-3/TRBV12-4,TRBD1,.,TGTGCCAGCAGTCCGGGACAGGTTAGCAATCAGCCCCAGCATTTT,CASSPGQVSNQPQHF
TRBJ2-6,TRBV7-9,.,.,TGTGCCAGCAGCTTAGTCCCTGCCGGGGCCAACGTCCTGACTTTC,CASSLVPAGANVLTF
TRBJ2-3,TRBV7-2,.,few,TGTGCCGGCAGCTTCAGCCCCCTTGGGGCGTCTACGCAGTATTTT,CAGSFSPLGASTQYF
TRBJ2-7,TRBV6-5,TRBD1,.,TGTGCCAGCAGTTACTCCACAGGGGGCCCCTACGAGCAGTACTTC,CASSYSTGGPYEQYF
TRBJ1-2,TRBV5-6,.,.,TGTGCCAGCAGCCAGGACAGCTCGGAGGACTATGGCTACACCTTC,CASSQDSSEDYGYTF
TRBJ1-2,TRBV29-1,.,.,TGCAGCGTCAGACAACTTTTAAACTATGGCTACACCTTC,CSVRQLLNYGYTF
TRBJ1-6,TRBV25-1,.,.,TGTGCCAGCAGTGAATATGGTTCACCCCTCCACTTT,CASSEYGSPLHF
TRBJ2-4,TRBV29-1,.,.,TGCAGCGTTGGCACCACAGCCAAAAACATTCAGTACTTC,CSVGTTAKNIQYF
TRBJ2-7,TRBV30,TRBD1,few,TGTGCCTGGTCCATACAGGGGAGTCACGAGCAGTACTTC,CAWSIQGSHEQYF
TRBJ2-7,TRBV7-2,TRBD2,.,TGTGCCAGCAGCCCGACTAGCGGGGGGGTTGGCGAGCAGTACTTC,CASSPTSGGVGEQYF
TRBJ2-1,TRBV20-1,TRBD2,.,TGCAGTGCTTCTAGCGGGAGCGATGAGCAGTTCTTC,CSASSGSDEQFF
TRBJ2-7,TRBV13,TRBD1,.,TGTGCCAGCAGCTCTGACAGGGAAGTCGAGCAGTACTTC,CASSSDREVEQYF
TRBJ2-7,TRBV29-1,TRBD1,.,TGCAGCGTTGAAGCTCCAGGGACAGAGGCTTCCTACGAGCAGTACTTC,CSVEAPGTEASYEQYF
TRBJ2-5,TRBV7-3,.,.,TGTGCCAGCAGCGCGGTAGCCCAAGAGACCCAGTACTTC,CASSAVAQETQYF
TRBJ2-5,TRBV20-1,TRBD2,many,TGCAGCGCGGGGGTCCTAGGGCAAGAGACCCAGTACTTC,CSAGVLGQETQYF